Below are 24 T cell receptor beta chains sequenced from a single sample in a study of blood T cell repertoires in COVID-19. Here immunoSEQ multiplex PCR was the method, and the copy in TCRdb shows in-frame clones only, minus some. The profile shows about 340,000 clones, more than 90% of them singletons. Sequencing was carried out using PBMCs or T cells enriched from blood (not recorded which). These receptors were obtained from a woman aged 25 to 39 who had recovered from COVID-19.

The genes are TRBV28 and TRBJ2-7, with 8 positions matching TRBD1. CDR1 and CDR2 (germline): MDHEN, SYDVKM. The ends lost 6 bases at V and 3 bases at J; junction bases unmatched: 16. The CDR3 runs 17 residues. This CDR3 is CASRGWRPGTGHYEQYF. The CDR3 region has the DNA TGTGCCAGCAGGGGTTGGAGGCCCGGGACAGGCCACTACGAGCAGTACTTC.

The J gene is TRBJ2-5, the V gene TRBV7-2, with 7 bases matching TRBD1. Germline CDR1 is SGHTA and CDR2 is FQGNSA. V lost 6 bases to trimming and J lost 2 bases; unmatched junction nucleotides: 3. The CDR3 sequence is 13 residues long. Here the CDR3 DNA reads TGTGCCAGCAGTTGGACAGGACAAGAGACCCAGTACTTC. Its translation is CASSWTGQETQYF.

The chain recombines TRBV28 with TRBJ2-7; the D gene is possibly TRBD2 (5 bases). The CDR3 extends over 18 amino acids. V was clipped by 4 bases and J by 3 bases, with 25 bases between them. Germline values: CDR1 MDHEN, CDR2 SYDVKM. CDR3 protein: CASSSRMAAATRFYEQYF. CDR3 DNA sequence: TGTGCCAGCAGTTCTAGAATGGCGGCAGCCACTAGGTTCTACGAGCAGTACTTC.

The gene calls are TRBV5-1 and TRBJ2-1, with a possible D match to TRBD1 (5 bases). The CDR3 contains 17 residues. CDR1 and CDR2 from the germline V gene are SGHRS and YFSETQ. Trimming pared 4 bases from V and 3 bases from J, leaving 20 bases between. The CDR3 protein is CASSLKWGMGIYNEQFF. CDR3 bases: TGCGCCAGCAGCCTTAAGTGGGGCATGGGCATCTACAATGAGCAGTTCTTC.

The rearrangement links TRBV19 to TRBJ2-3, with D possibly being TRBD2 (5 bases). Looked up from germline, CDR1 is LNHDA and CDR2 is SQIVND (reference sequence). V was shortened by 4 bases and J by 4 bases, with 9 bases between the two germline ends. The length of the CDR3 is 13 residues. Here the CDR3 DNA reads TGTGCCAGTAGTAGGATAGCGTCAGATACGCAGTATTTT. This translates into CASSRIASDTQYF.

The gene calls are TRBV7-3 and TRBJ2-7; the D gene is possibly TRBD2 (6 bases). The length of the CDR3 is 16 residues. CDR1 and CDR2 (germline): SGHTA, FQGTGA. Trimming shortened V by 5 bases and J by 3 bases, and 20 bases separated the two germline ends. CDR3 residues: CASSPSGAEGRYEQYF. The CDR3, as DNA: TGTGCCAGCAGCCCGAGTGGCGCGGAGGGCCGCTACGAGCAGTACTTC.

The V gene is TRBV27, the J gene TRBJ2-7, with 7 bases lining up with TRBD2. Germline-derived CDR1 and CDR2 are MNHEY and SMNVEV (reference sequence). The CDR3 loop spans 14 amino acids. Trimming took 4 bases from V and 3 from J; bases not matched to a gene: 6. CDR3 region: CASSWAAGDYEQYF. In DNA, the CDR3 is TGTGCCAGCAGTTGGGCCGCGGGAGACTACGAGCAGTACTTC.

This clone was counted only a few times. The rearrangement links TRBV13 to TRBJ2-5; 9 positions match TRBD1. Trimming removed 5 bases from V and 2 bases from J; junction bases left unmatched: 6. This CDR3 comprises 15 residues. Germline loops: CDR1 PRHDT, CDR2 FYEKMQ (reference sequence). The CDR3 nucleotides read TGTGCCAGCAGCCTAACGGGACAGGGACAAGAGACCCAGTACTTC. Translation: CASSLTGQGQETQYF.

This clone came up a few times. Here the CDR3 DNA reads TGTGCCAGCAGCCCGGTACAGGGGGCGAGCTATGGCTACACCTTC. Protein: CASSPVQGASYGYTF. The rearrangement links TRBV3-1 (or the pseudogene TRBV3-2) to TRBJ1-2; TRBD1 aligns across 9 bases. The junction had 7 bases not matched to a gene; V was cut back by 4 bases and J by 4 bases. Germline CDR1 is LGHDT and CDR2 is YNNKEL (reference sequence). This CDR3 spans 15 amino acids.

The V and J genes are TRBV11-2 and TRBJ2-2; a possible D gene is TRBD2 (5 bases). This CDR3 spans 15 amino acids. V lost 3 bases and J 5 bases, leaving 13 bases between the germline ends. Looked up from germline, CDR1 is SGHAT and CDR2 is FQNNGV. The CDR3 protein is CASSFPMRGTGELFF. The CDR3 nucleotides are TGTGCCAGCAGCTTCCCCATGCGAGGGACCGGGGAGCTGTTTTTT.

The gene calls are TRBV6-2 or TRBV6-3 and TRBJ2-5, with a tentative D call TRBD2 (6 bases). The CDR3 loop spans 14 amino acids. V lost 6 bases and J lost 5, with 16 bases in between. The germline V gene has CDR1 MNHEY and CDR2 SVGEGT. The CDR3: CASSRRGSRETQYF. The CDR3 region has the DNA TGTGCCAGCAGCCGGAGGGGTAGCCGGGAGACCCAGTACTTC.

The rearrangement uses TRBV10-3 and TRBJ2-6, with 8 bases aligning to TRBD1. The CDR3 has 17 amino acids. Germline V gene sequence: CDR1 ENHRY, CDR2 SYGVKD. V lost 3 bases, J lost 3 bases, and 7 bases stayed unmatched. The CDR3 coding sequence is TGTGCCATCAGTGAACGACAGGGGTTGGTTGGGGCCAACGTCCTGACTTTC. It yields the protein CAISERQGLVGANVLTF.

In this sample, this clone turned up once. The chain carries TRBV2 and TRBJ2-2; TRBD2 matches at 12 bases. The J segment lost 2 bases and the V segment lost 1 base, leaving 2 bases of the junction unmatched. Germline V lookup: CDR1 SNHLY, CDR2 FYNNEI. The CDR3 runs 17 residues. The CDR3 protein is CASSEGLAGDNTGELFF. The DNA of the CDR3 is TGTGCCAGCAGTGAAGGACTAGCGGGAGATAACACCGGGGAGCTGTTTTTT.

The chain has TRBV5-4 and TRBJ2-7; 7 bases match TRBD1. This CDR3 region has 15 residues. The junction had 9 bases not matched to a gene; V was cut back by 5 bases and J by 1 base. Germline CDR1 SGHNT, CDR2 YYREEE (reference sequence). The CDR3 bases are TGTGCCAGCAGTTCTGACAGGGTGGTGTCCTACGAGCAGTACTTC. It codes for CASSSDRVVSYEQYF.

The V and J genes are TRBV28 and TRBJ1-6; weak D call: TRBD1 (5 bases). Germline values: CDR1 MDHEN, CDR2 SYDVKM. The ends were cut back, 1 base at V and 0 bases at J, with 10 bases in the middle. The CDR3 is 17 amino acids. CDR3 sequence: CASSLLGESSYNSPLHF. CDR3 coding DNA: TGTGCCAGCAGTTTATTAGGGGAAAGCTCCTATAATTCACCCCTCCACTTT.

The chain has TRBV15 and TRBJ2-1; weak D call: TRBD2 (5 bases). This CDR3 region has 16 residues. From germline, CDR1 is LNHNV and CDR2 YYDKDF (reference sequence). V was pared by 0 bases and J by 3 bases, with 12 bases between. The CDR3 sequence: CATSRDNKGVYNEQFF. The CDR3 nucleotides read TGTGCCACCAGCAGAGATAACAAGGGAGTCTACAATGAGCAGTTCTTC. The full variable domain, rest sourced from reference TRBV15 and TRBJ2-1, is DAMVIQNPRYQVTQFGKPVTLSCSQTLNHNVMYWYQQKSSQAPKLLFHYYDKDFNNEADTPDNFQSRRPNTSFCFLDIRSPGLGDTAMYLCATSRDNKGVYNEQFFGPGTRLTVL.

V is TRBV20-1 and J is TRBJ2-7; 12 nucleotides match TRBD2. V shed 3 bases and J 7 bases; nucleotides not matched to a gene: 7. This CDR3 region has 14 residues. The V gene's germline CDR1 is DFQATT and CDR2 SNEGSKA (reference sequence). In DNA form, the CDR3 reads TGCAGTGCTAGTGTGACTAGCGGGAGTGGGGAGCAGTACTTC. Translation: CSASVTSGSGEQYF.

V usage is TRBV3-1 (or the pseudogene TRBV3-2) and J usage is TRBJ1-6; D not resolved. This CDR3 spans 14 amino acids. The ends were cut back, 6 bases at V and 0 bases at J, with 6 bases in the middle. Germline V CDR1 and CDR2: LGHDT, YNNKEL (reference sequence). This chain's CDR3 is CASSHSSYNSPLHF. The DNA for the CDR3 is TGTGCCAGCAGTCATAGCTCCTATAATTCACCCCTCCACTTT.

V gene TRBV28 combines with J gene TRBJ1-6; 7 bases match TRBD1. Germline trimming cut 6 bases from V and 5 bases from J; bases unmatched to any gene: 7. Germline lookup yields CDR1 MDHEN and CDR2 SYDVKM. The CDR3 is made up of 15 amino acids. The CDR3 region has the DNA TGTGCCAGCAGAGCAGTAGGGACAGATAATTCACCCCTCCACTTT. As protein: CASRAVGTDNSPLHF.

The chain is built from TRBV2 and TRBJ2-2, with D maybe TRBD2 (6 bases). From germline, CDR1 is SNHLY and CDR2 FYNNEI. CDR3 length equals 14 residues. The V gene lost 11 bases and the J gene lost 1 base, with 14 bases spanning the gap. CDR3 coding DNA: TGTGCCCGCCGGGGGACGGTGAACACCGGGGAGCTGTTTTTT. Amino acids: CARRGTVNTGELFF. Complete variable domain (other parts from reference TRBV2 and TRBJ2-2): EPEVTQTPSHQVTQMGQEVILRCVPISNHLYFYWYRQILGQKVEFLVSFYNNEISEKSEIFDDQFSVERPDGSNFTLKIRSTKLEDSAMYFCARRGTVNTGELFFGEGSRLTVL.

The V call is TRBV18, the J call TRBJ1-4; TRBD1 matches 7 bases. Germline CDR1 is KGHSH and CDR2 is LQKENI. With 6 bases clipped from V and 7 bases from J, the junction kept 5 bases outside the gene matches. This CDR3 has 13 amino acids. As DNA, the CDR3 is TGTGCCAGCTCCCAGGGGGTTCTTGAAAAACTGTTTTTT. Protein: CASSQGVLEKLFF.

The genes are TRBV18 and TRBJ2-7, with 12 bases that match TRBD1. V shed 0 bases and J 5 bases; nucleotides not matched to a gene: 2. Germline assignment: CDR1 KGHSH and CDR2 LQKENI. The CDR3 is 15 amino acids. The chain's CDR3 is CASSPPGQGADEQYF. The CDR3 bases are TGTGCCAGCTCACCACCGGGACAGGGGGCCGACGAGCAGTACTTC.

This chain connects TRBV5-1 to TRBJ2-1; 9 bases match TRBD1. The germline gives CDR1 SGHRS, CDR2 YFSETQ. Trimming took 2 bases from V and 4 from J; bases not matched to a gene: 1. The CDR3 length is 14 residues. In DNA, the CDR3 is TGCGCCAGCAGCTTTGGACAGGGGTACAATGAGCAGTTCTTC. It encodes CASSFGQGYNEQFF.

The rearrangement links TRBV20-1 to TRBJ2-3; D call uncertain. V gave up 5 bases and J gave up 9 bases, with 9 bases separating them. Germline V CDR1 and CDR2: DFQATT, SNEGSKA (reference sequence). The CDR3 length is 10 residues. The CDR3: CSAPPPTQYF. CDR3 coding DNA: TGCAGTGCTCCCCCTCCCACGCAGTATTTT.